This T cell receptor (beta chain) was sequenced for a study of shared clonotypes between healthy human individuals. Each PCR replicate from the sorted subsets contained 150 to 200 ng DNA, which is about 30,000 T cell genomes. The data were produced by immunoSEQ multiplex PCR, yet TCRdb's version contains in-frame clones alone and is incomplete. In the table there are around 940,000 clones, roughly 72% of which are singletons. The authors divided CD4+ cells into CD45RA+ naive and CD45RA-negative memory subsets. Sequencing was done on a sample of memory CD4+ T cells sorted from blood. Subset described: CD45RA-negative fraction. This receptor was obtained from a man between 18 and 29 years old in good health.

The CDR3 sequence is CASSLAQQIHEQYF. Written as DNA, the CDR3 is TGTGCCAGCAGCTTAGCGCAGCAGATCCACGAGCAGTACTTC. The J gene is TRBJ2-7, the V gene TRBV7-9; D is unclear. Trimming removed 0 bases at V and 5 bases at J, with 11 bases between. This CDR3 is 14 amino acids long. Germline loops: CDR1 SEHNR, CDR2 FQNEAQ (reference sequence).